This T cell receptor (beta chain) was found in a study of CD8+ T cells in alopecia areata. V lost 1 base, J lost 4 bases, and 7 bases lay in between. Germline CDR1 LGHNA, CDR2 YSLEER. The CDR3 has 13 residues. Study findings and constraints: Scalp specimens additionally yield sequences from normal skin's resident alphabeta T cells.

Following RNA extraction, reverse transcription yielded cDNA that acted as the sequencing template. Generated by immunoSEQ multiplex PCR, the TCRdb table keeps only in-frame clones and is missing some. This table holds about 220,000 clones, 50% to 70% found once. This clone has only a few counts. What it recognizes is unknown. Treatment given: oral pan-JAK inhibitor, 5-10 mg twice daily. Both peripheral blood and punch biopsies of lesional scalp skin were obtained from patients who had alopecia areata. The sequences come from CD4+ T cells sorted from blood, collected at week 4, from a patient treated with tofacitinib. The chain employs TRBV4-3 and TRBJ1-2; D uncertain. The receptor's source is a human donor with alopecia areata. The CDR3 DNA reads as TGCGCCAGCAGCCAAGGTCCCTTCTATGGCTACACCTTC. Residues: CASSQGPFYGYTF.